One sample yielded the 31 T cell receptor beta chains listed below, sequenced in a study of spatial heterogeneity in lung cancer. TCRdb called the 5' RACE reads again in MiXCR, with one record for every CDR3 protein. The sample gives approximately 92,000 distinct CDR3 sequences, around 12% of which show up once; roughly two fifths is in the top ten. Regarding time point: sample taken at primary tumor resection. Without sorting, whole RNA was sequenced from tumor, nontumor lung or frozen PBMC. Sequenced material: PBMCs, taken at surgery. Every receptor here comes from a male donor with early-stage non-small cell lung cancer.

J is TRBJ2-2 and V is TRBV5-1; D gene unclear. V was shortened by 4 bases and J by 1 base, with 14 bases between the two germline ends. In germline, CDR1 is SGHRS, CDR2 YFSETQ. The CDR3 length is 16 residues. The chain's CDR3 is CASSPYRAQNTGELFF. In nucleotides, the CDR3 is TGCGCCAGCAGCCCATACAGAGCCCAGAACACCGGGGAGCTGTTTTTT.

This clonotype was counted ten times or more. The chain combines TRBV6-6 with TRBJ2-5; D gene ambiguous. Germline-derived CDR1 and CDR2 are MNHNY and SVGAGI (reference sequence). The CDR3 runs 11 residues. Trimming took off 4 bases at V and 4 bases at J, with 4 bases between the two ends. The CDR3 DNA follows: TGTGCCAGCAGTTTCCGAGAGACCCAGTACTTC. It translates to CASSFRETQYF.

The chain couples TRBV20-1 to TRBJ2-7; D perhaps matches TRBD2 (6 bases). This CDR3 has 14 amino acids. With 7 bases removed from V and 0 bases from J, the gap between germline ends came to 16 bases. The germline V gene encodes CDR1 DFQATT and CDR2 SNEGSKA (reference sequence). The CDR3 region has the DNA TGCAGTGTCGCAAAAATCGGGGGCTCCTACGAGCAGTACTTC. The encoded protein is CSVAKIGGSYEQYF.

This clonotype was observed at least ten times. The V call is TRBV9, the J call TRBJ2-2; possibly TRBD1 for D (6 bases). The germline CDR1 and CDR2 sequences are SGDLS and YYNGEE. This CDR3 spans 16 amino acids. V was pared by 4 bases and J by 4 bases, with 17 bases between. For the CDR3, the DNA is TGTGCCAGCAGCCCCGAGGGGGAGACGGGCACCGGGGAGCTGTTTTTT. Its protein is CASSPEGETGTGELFF. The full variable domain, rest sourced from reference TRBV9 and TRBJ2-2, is DSGVTQTPKHLITATGQRVTLRCSPRSGDLSVYWYQQSLDQGLQFLIQYYNGEERAKGNILERFSAQQFPDLHSELNLSSLELGDSALYFCASSPEGETGTGELFFGEGSRLTVL.

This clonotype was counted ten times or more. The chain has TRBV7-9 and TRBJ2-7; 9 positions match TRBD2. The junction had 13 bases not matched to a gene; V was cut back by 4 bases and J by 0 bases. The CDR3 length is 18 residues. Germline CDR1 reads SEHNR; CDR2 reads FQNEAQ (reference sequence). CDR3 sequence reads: CASSSASGAFTDSYEQYF. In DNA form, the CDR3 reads TGTGCCAGCAGCTCGGCTAGCGGGGCATTTACTGACTCCTACGAGCAGTACTTC.

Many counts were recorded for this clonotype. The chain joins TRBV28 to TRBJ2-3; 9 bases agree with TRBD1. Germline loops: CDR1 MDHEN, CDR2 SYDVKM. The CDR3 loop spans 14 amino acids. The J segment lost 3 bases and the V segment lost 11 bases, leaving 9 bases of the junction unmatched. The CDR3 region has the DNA TGTGCCCGTCTTACAGGGGGCGCGACAGATACGCAGTATTTT. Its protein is CARLTGGATDTQYF.

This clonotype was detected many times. As DNA, the CDR3 is TGCGCCAGCAGGATTGGGACGGAGTACGAGCAGTACTTC. It is translated as CASRIGTEYEQYF. The chain couples TRBV5-1 to TRBJ2-7; D may match TRBD1 or TRBD2 (5 bases each). The V gene lost 5 bases and the J gene lost 4 bases, with 13 bases spanning the gap. Per the germline V gene, CDR1 is SGHRS and CDR2 is YFSETQ. This CDR3 has 13 residues.

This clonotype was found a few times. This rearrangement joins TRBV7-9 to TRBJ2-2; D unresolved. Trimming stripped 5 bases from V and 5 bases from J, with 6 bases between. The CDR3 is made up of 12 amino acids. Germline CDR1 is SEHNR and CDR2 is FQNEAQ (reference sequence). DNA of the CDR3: TGTGCCAGCAGCAAAGAAACCGGGGAGCTGTTTTTT. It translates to CASSKETGELFF.

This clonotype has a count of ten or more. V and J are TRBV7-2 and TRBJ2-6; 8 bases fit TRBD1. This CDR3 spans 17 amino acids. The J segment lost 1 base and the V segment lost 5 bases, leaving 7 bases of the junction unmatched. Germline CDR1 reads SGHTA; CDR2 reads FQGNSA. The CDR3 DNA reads TGTGCCAGCAGCGACCGGACAGGGAGTTCTGGGGCCAACGTCCTGACTTTC. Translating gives CASSDRTGSSGANVLTF. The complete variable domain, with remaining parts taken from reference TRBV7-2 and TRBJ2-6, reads GAGVSQSPSNKVTEKGKDVELRCDPISGHTALYWYRQSLGQGLEFLIYFQGNSAPDKSGLPSDRFSAERTGGSVSTLTIQRTQQEDSAVYLCASSDRTGSSGANVLTFGAGSRLTVL.

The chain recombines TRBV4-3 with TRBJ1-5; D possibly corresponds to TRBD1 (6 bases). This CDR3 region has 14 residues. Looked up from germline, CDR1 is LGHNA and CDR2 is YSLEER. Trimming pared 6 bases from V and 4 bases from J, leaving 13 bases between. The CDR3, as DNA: TGCGCCAGCAGTATCGACAGGCGAAATCAGCCCCAGCATTTT. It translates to CASSIDRRNQPQHF.

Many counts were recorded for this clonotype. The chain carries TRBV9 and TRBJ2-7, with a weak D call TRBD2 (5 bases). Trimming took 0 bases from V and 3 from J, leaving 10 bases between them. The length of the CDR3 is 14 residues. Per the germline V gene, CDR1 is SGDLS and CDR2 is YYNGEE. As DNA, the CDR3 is TGTGCCAGCAGCGTAGGGTACGGGATCTACGAGCAGTACTTC. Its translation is CASSVGYGIYEQYF. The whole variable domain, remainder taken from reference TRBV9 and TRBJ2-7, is DSGVTQTPKHLITATGQRVTLRCSPRSGDLSVYWYQQSLDQGLQFLIQYYNGEERAKGNILERFSAQQFPDLHSELNLSSLELGDSALYFCASSVGYGIYEQYFGPGTRLTVT.

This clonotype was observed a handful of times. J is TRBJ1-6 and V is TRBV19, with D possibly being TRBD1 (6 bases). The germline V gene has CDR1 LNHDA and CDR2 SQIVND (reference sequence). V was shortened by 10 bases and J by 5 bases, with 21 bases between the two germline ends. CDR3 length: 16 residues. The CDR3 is CATSRGTASNNSPLHF. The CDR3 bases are TGTGCCACCTCCAGGGGAACGGCAAGTAATAATTCACCCCTCCACTTT.

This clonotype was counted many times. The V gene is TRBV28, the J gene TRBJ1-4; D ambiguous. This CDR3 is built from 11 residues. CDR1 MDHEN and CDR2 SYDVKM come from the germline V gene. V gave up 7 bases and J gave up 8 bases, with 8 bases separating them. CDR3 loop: CASTPGEKLFF. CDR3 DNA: TGTGCCAGCACACCAGGCGAAAAACTGTTTTTT.

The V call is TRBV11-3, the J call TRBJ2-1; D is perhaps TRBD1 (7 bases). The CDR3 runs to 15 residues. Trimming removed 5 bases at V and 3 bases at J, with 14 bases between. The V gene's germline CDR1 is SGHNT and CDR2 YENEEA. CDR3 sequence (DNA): TGTGCCAGCAGCCCCCGGGGGACAGACTACAATGAGCAGTTCTTC. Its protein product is CASSPRGTDYNEQFF.

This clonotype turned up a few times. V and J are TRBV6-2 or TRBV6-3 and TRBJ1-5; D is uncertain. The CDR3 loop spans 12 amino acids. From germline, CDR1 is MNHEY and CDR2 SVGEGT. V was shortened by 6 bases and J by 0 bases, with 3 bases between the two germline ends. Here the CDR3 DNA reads TGTGCCAGCAGCGGTAGCAATCAGCCCCAGCATTTT. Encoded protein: CASSGSNQPQHF.

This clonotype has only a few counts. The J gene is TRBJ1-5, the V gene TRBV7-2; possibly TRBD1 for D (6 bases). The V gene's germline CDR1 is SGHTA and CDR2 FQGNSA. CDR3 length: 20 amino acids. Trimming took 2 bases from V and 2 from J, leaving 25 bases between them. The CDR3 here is CASSLYPVGQLLSGNQPQHF. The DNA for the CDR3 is TGTGCCAGCAGCTTATACCCGGTCGGACAGTTATTATCTGGCAATCAGCCCCAGCATTTT.

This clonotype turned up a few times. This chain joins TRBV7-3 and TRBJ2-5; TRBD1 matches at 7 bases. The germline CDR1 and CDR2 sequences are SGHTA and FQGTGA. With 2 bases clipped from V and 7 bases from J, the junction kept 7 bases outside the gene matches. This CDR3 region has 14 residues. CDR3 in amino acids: CASSLGTAAGTQYF. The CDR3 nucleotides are TGTGCCAGCAGCTTAGGGACAGCTGCGGGGACCCAGTACTTC. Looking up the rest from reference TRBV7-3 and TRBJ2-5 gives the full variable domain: GAGVSQTPSNKVTEKGKYVELRCDPISGHTALYWYRQSLGQGPEFLIYFQGTGAADDSGLPNDRFFAVRPEGSVSTLKIQRTERGDSAVYLCASSLGTAAGTQYFGPGTRLLVL.

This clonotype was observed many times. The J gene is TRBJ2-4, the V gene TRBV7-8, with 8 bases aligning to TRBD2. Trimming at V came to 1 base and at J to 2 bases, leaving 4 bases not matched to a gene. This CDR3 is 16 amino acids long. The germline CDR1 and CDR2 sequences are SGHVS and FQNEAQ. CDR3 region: CASSLDSGMSKNIQYF. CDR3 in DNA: TGTGCCAGCAGCTTAGATAGCGGGATGTCCAAAAACATTCAGTACTTC.

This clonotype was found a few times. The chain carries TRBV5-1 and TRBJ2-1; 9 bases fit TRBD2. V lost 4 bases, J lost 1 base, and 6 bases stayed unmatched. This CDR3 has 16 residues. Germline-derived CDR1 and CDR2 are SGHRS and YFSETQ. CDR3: CASSGRTSVSYNEQFF. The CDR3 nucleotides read TGCGCCAGCAGCGGCCGGACTAGCGTATCCTACAATGAGCAGTTCTTC. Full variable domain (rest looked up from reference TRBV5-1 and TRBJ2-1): KAGVTQTPRYLIKTRGQQVTLSCSPISGHRSVSWYQQTPGQGLQFLFEYFSETQRNKGNFPGRFSGRQFSNSRSEMNVSTLELGDSALYLCASSGRTSVSYNEQFFGPGTRLTVL.

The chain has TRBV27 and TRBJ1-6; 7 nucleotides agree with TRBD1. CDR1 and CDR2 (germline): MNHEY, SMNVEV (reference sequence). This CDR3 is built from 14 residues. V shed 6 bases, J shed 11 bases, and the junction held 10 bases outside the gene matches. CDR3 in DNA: TGTGCCAGCAGCATTGGACAGGCCCGGGCACCCCTCCACTTT. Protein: CASSIGQARAPLHF.

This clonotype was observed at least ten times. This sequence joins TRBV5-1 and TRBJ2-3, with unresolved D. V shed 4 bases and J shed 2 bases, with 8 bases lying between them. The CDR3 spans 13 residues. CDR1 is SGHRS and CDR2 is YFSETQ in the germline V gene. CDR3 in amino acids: CASSLIPTDTQYF. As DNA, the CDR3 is TGCGCCAGCAGCCTCATCCCCACAGATACGCAGTATTTT.

The CDR3 spells CASSKSDGSYNEQFF. Written as DNA, the CDR3 is TGTGCCAGCAGTAAGAGCGATGGCTCCTACAATGAGCAGTTCTTC. The rearrangement joins TRBV5-4 to TRBJ2-1; unclear D gene. The CDR3 is 15 residues long. V lost 5 bases and J 0 bases, leaving 12 bases between the germline ends. The germline CDR1 and CDR2 sequences are SGHNT and YYREEE (reference sequence).

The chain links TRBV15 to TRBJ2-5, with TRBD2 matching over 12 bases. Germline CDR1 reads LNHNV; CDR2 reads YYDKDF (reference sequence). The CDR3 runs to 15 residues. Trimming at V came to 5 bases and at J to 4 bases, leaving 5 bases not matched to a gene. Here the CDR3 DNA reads TGTGCCACCAGCCCTAGCGGGAGGGCCCTAGAGACCCAGTACTTC. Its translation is CATSPSGRALETQYF.

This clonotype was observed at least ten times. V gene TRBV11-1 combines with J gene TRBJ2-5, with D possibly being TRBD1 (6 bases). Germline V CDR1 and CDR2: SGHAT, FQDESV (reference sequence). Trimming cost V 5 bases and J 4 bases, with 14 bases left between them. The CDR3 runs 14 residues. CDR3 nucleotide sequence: TGTGCCAGCAGCCCCGCGTTGACAGGAGAGACCCAGTACTTC. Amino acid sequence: CASSPALTGETQYF.

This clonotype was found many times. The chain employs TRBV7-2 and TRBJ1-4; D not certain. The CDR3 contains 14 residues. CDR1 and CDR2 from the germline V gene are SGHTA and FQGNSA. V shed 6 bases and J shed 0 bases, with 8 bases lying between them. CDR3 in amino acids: CASSTSPTNEKLFF. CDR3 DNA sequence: TGTGCCAGCAGTACATCCCCAACTAATGAAAAACTGTTTTTT.

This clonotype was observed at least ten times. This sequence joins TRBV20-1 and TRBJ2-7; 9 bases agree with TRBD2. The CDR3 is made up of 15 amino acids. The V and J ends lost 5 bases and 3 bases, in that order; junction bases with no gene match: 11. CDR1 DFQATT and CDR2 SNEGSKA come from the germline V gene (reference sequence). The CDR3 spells CSAPRLAEDLYEQYF. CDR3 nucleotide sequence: TGCAGTGCTCCCCGACTAGCGGAGGACCTCTACGAGCAGTACTTC.

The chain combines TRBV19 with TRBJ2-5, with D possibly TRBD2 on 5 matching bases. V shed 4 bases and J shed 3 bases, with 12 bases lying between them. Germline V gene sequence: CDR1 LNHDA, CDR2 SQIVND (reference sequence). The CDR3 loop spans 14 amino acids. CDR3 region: CASSTRKREETQYF. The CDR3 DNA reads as TGTGCCAGTAGTACGAGGAAGAGGGAAGAGACCCAGTACTTC. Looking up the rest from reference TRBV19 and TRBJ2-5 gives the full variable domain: DGGITQSPKYLFRKEGQNVTLSCEQNLNHDAMYWYRQDPGQGLRLIYYSQIVNDFQKGDIAEGYSVSREKKESFPLTVTSAQKNPTAFYLCASSTRKREETQYFGPGTRLLVL.

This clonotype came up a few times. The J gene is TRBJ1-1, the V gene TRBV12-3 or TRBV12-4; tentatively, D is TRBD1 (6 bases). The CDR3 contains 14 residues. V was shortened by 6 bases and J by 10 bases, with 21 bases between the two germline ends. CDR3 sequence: CASRPTGGGLGAFF. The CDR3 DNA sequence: TGTGCCAGCAGGCCGACGGGGGGCGGGCTGGGAGCTTTCTTT.

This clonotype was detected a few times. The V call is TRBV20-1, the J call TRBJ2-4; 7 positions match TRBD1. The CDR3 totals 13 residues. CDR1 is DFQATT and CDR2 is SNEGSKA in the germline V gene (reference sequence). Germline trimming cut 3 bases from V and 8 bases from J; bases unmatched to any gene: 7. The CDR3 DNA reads TGCAGTGCTAGGAGTATTGGGACAGACATTCAGTACTTC. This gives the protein CSARSIGTDIQYF.

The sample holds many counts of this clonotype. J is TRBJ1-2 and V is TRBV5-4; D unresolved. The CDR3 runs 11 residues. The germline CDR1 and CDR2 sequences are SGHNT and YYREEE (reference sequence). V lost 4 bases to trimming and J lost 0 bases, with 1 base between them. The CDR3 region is CASSPNYGYTF. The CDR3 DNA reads TGTGCCAGCAGCCCTAACTATGGCTACACCTTC.

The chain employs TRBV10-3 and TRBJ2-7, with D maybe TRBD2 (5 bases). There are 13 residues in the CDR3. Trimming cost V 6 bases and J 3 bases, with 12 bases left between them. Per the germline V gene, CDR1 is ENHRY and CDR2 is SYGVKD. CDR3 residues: CAIRDGVIYEQYF. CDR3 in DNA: TGTGCCATCAGAGACGGGGTGATCTACGAGCAGTACTTC.